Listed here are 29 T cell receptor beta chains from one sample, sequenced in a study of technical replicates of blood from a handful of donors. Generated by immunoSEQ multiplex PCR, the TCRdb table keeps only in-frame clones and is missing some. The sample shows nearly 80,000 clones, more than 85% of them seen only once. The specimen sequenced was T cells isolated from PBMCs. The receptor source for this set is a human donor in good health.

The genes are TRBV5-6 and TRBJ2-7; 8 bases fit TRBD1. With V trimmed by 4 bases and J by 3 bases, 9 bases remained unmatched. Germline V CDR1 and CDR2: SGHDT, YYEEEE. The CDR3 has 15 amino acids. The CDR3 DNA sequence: TGTGCCAGCAGCACAAGGACAGGGCGTTTCTACGAGCAGTACTTC. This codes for CASSTRTGRFYEQYF.

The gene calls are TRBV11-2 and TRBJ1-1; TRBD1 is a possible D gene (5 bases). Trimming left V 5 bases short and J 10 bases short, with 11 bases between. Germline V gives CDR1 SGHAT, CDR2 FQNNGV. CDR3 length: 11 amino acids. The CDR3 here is CASSPGGGAFF. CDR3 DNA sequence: TGTGCCAGCAGCCCGGGGGGGGGAGCTTTCTTT.

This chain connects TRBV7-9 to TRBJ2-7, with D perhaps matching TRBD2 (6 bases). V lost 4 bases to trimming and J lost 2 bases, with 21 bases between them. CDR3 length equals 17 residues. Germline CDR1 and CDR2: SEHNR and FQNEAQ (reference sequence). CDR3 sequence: CASSSGSGGSGTYEQYF. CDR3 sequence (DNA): TGTGCCAGCAGCTCCGGTTCTGGAGGGAGTGGAACCTACGAGCAGTACTTC. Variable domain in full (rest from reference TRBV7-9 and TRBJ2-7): DTGVSQNPRHKITKRGQNVTFRCDPISEHNRLYWYRQTLGQGPEFLTYFQNEAQLEKSRLLSDRFSAERPKGSFSTLEIQRTEQGDSAMYLCASSSGSGGSGTYEQYFGPGTRLTVT.

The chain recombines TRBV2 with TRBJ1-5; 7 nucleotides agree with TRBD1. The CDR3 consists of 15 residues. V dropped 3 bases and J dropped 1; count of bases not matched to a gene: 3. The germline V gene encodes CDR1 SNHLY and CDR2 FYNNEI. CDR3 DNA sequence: TGTGCCAGCAGTGACCGGACAGGCAGCAATCAGCCCCAGCATTTT. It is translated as CASSDRTGSNQPQHF.

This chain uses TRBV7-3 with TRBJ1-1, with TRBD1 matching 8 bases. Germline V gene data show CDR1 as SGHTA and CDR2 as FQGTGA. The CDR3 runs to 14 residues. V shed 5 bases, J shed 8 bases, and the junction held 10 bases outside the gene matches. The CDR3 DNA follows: TGTGCCAGCAGCCCCCGACAGGGGACTTCGGAAGCTTTCTTT. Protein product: CASSPRQGTSEAFF.

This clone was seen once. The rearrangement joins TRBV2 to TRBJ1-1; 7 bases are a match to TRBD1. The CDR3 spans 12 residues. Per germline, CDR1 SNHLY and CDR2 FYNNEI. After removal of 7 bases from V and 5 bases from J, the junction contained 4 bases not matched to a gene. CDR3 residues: CASIRQGTEAFF. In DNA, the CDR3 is TGTGCCAGCATCCGACAGGGAACTGAAGCTTTCTTT.

CDR3 residues: CALSPGGRTTEAFF. DNA for the CDR3: TGTGCCCTCTCTCCGGGTGGAAGAACCACTGAAGCTTTCTTT. This sequence joins TRBV30 and TRBJ1-1; no firm D call. The germline gives CDR1 GTSNPN, CDR2 SVGIG (reference sequence). V lost 8 bases and J lost 4, with 20 bases in between. This CDR3 spans 14 amino acids.

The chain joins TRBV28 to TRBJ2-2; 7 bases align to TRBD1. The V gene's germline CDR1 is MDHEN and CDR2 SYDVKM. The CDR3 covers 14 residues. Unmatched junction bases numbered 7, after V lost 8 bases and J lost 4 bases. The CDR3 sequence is CASRGTVSTGELFF. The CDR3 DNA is TGTGCCAGCCGAGGGACAGTCTCCACCGGGGAGCTGTTTTTT.

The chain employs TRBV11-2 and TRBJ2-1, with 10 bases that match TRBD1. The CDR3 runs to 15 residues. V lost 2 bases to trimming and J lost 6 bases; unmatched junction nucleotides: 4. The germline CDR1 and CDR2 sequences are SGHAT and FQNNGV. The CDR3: CASSLYRTGGNEQFF. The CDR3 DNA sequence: TGTGCCAGCAGCTTATATCGGACAGGGGGCAATGAGCAGTTCTTC.

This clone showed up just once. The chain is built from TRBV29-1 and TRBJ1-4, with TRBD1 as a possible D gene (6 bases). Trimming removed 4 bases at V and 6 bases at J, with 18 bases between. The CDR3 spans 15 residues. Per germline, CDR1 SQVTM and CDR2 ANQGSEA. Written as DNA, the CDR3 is TGCAGCGTTGGTGAAACGTGGGAGGGGGATGAAAAACTGTTTTTT. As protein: CSVGETWEGDEKLFF.

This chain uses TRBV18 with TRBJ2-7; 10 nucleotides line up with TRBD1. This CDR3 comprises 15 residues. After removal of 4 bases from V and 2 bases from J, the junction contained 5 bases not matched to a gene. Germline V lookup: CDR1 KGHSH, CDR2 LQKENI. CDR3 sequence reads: CASSLGTGEAYEQYF. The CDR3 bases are TGTGCCAGCTCACTAGGGACAGGGGAGGCCTACGAGCAGTACTTC. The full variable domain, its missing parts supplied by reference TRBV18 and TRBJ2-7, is NAGVMQNPRHLVRRRGQEARLRCSPMKGHSHVYWYRQLPEEGLKFMVYLQKENIIDESGMPKERFSAEFPKEGPSILRIQQVVRGDSAAYFCASSLGTGEAYEQYFGPGTRLTVT.

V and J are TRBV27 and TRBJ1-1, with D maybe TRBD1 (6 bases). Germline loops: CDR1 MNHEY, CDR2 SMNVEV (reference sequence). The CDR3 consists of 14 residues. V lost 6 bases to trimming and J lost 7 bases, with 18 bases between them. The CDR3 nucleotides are TGTGCCAGCAGCGAAGCTAGACGACAGGTTGAAGCTTTCTTT. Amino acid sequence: CASSEARRQVEAFF.

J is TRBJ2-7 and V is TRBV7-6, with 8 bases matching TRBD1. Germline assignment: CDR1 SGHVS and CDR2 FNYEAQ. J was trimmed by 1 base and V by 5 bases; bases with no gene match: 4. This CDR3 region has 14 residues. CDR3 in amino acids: CASSAGTGSYEQYF. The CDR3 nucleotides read TGTGCCAGCAGCGCCGGGACAGGTTCCTACGAGCAGTACTTC.

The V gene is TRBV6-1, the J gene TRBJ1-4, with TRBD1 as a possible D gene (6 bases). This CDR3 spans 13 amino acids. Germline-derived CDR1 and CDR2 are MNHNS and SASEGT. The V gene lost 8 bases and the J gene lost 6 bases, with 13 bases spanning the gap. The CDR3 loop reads CASGRDTDEKLFF. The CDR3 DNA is TGTGCCAGCGGGAGGGACACGGATGAAAAACTGTTTTTT.

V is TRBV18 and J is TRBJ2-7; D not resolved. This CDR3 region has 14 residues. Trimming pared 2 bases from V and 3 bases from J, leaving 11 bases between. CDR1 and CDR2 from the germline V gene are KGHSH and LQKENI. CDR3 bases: TGTGCCAGCTCACCAGGGCAAGAAATCTACGAGCAGTACTTC. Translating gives CASSPGQEIYEQYF.

CDR3 amino acids: CASSSWREGLGDTQYF. The CDR3 coding sequence is TGTGCCAGCAGCTCATGGCGGGAGGGCCTGGGAGATACGCAGTATTTT. This chain connects TRBV11-2 to TRBJ2-3, with TRBD2 identical over 9 bases. In germline, CDR1 is SGHAT, CDR2 FQNNGV. With 4 bases clipped from V and 5 bases from J, the junction kept 10 bases outside the gene matches. This CDR3 has 16 residues. Full variable domain (outside the CDR3, taken from reference TRBV11-2 and TRBJ2-3): EAGVAQSPRYKIIEKRQSVAFWCNPISGHATLYWYQQILGQGPKLLIQFQNNGVVDDSQLPKDRFSAERLKGVDSTLKIQPAKLEDSAVYLCASSSWREGLGDTQYFGPGTRLTVL.

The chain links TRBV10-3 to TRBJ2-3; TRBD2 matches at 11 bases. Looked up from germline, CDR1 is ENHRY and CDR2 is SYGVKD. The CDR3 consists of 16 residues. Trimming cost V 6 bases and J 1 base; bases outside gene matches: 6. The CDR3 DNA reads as TGTGCCATCAGGGGGACTAGCGGTTTAGGCACAGATACGCAGTATTTT. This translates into CAIRGTSGLGTDTQYF.

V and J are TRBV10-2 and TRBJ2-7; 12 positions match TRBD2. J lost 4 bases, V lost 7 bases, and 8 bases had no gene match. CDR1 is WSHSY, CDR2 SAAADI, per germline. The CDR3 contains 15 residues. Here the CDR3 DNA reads TGCGCCAGCACCCTAGCGGGAGGGGAGGGGTACGAGCAGTACTTC. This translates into CASTLAGGEGYEQYF.

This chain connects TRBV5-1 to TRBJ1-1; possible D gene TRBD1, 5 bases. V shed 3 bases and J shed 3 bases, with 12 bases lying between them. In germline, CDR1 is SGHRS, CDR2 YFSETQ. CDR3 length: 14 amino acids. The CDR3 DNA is TGCGCCAGCAGCTGGGCCCGGGGGGACACTGAAGCTTTCTTT. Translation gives CASSWARGDTEAFF.

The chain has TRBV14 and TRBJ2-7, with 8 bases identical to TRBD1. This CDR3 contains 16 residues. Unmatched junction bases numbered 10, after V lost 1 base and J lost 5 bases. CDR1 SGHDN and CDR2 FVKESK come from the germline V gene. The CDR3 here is CASSQGVTGAFNEQYF. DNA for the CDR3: TGTGCCAGCAGCCAAGGCGTGACAGGGGCCTTTAACGAGCAGTACTTC.

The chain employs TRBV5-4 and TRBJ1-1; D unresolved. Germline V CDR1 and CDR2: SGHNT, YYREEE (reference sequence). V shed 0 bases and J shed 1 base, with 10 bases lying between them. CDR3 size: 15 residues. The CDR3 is CASSLEISKNTEAFF. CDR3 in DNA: TGTGCCAGCAGCTTGGAAATCTCTAAGAACACTGAAGCTTTCTTT.

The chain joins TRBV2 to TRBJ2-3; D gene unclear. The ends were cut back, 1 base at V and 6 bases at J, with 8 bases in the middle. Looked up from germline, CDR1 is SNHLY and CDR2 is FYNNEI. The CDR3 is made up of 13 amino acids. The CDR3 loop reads CASSEGGLDTQYF. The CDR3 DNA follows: TGTGCCAGCAGTGAAGGAGGTTTGGATACGCAGTATTTT.

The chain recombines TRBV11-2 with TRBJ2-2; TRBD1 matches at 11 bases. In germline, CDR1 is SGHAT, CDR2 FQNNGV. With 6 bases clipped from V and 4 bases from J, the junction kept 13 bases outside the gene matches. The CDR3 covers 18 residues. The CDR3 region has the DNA TGTGCCAGCAGATTGTCCCCCCGGACAGGGGGCATCACCGGGGAGCTGTTTTTT. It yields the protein CASRLSPRTGGITGELFF.

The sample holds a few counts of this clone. In DNA, the CDR3 is TGTGCCAGCAGTTTTAGTTGGTCCTACGAGCAGTACTTC. This translates into CASSFSWSYEQYF. The rearrangement links TRBV27 to TRBJ2-7, with D unresolved. Trimming stripped 3 bases from V and 1 base from J, with 7 bases between. The CDR3 extends over 13 amino acids. The germline gives CDR1 MNHEY, CDR2 SMNVEV (reference sequence).

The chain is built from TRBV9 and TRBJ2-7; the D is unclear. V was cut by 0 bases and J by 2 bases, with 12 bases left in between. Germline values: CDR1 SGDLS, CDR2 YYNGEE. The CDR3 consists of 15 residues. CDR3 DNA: TGTGCCAGCAGCGTAGGGTCAGATAGCCCCTACGAGCAGTACTTC. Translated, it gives CASSVGSDSPYEQYF.

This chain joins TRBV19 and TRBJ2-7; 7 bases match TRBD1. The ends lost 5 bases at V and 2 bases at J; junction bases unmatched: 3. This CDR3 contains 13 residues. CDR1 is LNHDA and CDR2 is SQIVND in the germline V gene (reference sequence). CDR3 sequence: CASSSTGAYEQYF. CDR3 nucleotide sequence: TGTGCCAGTAGTTCCACAGGGGCCTACGAGCAGTACTTC.

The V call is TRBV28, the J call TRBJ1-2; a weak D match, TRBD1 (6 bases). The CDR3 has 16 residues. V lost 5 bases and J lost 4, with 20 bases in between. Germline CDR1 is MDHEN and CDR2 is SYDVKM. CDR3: CASSPQGGGRIYGYTF. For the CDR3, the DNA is TGTGCCAGCAGTCCGCAAGGCGGGGGGCGCATCTATGGCTACACCTTC.

The CDR3 DNA follows: TGTGCCAGCAGTGAGCGGGAGACCGGGGAGCTGTTTTTT. Translated: CASSERETGELFF. This rearrangement joins TRBV6-4 to TRBJ2-2, with 7 positions matching TRBD2. V was clipped by 3 bases and J by 5 bases; unmatched bases: 0. This CDR3 comprises 13 residues. Germline V gene data show CDR1 as MRHNA and CDR2 as SNTAGT.

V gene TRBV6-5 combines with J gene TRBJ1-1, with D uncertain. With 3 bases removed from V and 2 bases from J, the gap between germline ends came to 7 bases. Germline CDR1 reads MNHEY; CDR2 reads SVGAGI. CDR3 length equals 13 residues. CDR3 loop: CASSYGPNTEAFF. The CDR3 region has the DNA TGTGCCAGCAGTTATGGGCCAAACACTGAAGCTTTCTTT.